The 28 T cell receptor beta chains presented below share a single source sample, sequenced in a study of blood T cell repertoires in COVID-19. TCRdb's table, derived via immunoSEQ multiplex PCR, lists solely in-frame clones and lacks some. The table has about 160,000 clones, around 84% seen once. The sequencing input was peripheral blood. All receptors come from a human donor with acute or convalescent COVID-19. The donor label of this sample is uncertain.

The chain combines TRBV28 with TRBJ1-5; D unclear. The CDR3 is 15 residues long. The germline V and J ends were trimmed by 6 bases and 4 bases, with 16 bases remaining between them. Germline values: CDR1 MDHEN, CDR2 SYDVKM. This CDR3 reads CASRSEGHPNQPQHF. DNA for the CDR3: TGTGCCAGCAGGAGCGAAGGCCATCCTAATCAGCCCCAGCATTTT. The variable domain in full, with the rest retrieved from reference TRBV28 and TRBJ1-5, is DVKVTQSSRYLVKRTGEKVFLECVQDMDHENMFWYRQDPGLGLRLIYFSYDVKMKEKGDIPEGYSVSREKKERFSLILESASTNQTSMYLCASRSEGHPNQPQHFGDGTRLSIL.

This rearrangement joins TRBV6-6 to TRBJ2-7; 7 bases are a match to TRBD1. This CDR3 is built from 13 residues. V lost 8 bases, J lost 4 bases, and 8 bases stayed unmatched. The germline CDR1 and CDR2 sequences are MNHNY and SVGAGI (reference sequence). The CDR3, as DNA: TGTGCCAGCGCCCGACAGGGTCGGTACGAGCAGTACTTC. Translation: CASARQGRYEQYF.

V is TRBV5-1 and J is TRBJ1-5, with a tentative D call TRBD1 (5 bases). The V end was cut by 4 bases, the J end by 5 bases, with 16 bases between. The CDR3 has 15 amino acids. CDR1 is SGHRS, CDR2 YFSETQ, per germline. This chain's CDR3 is CASSPGASGDQPQHF. The CDR3, as DNA: TGCGCCAGCAGCCCTGGGGCCTCAGGAGATCAGCCCCAGCATTTT.

This chain links TRBV4-3 with TRBJ1-1; D gene ambiguous. V shed 0 bases and J shed 1 base, with 9 bases lying between them. Germline CDR1 reads LGHNA; CDR2 reads YSLEER. This CDR3 comprises 15 residues. For the CDR3, the DNA is TGCGCCAGCAGCCAAGATTATCCGGGGAACACTGAAGCTTTCTTT. Encoded protein: CASSQDYPGNTEAFF.

J is TRBJ2-3 and V is TRBV24-1; 12 bases agree with TRBD1. V gave up 7 bases and J gave up 5 bases; unmatched junction bases: 6. The CDR3 has 15 residues. Per the germline V gene, CDR1 is KGHDR and CDR2 is SFDVKD. The CDR3 protein is CATRLGQGAGDTQYF. The CDR3 bases are TGTGCCACCAGGCTGGGACAGGGGGCAGGAGATACGCAGTATTTT.

This CDR3 reads CASSPNQGADEQFF. As DNA, the CDR3 is TGTGCCAGCTCACCTAATCAGGGGGCGGATGAGCAGTTCTTC. This chain connects TRBV18 to TRBJ2-1; 8 bases line up with TRBD1. The CDR3 length is 14 residues. J gave up 8 bases and V 3 bases, and 6 bases lay outside the gene matches. Germline values: CDR1 KGHSH, CDR2 LQKENI. Variable domain in full (rest from reference TRBV18 and TRBJ2-1): NAGVMQNPRHLVRRRGQEARLRCSPMKGHSHVYWYRQLPEEGLKFMVYLQKENIIDESGMPKERFSAEFPKEGPSILRIQQVVRGDSAAYFCASSPNQGADEQFFGPGTRLTVL.

The DNA for the CDR3 is TGTGCCAGCAGCCCGGCGGGGGGCGTATACAATGAGCAGTTCTTC. Translated: CASSPAGGVYNEQFF. This chain uses TRBV5-6 with TRBJ2-1; TRBD2 agrees at 8 bases. This CDR3 has 15 amino acids. The germline V gene has CDR1 SGHDT and CDR2 YYEEEE. The J segment lost 4 bases and the V segment lost 4 bases, leaving 7 bases of the junction unmatched.

This chain links TRBV4-1 with TRBJ2-7; 8 bases are shared with TRBD1. The CDR3 runs to 15 residues. In germline, CDR1 is MGHRA, CDR2 YSYEKL. The ends lost 1 base at V and 3 bases at J; junction bases unmatched: 5. In nucleotides, the CDR3 is TGCGCCAGCAGCCAAGGAAGGACAGGGATCTACGAGCAGTACTTC. It encodes CASSQGRTGIYEQYF.

This clone was observed a few times. This chain connects TRBV19 to TRBJ1-3, with unresolved D. Germline V gene lookup returns CDR1 LNHDA and CDR2 SQIVND (reference sequence). The V end lost 4 bases, the J end lost 0 bases, and 13 bases lay between the germline ends. The CDR3 is 16 residues long. The CDR3 DNA reads as TGTGCCAGTAGTAATCCGGGGATAGGCTCTGGAAACACCATATATTTT. Its translation: CASSNPGIGSGNTIYF.

The chain recombines TRBV3-1 (or the pseudogene TRBV3-2) with TRBJ1-5; TRBD1 matches 10 bases. This CDR3 has 16 amino acids. Germline V gene lookup returns CDR1 LGHDT and CDR2 YNNKEL (reference sequence). V was pared by 6 bases and J by 5 bases, with 10 bases of the junction left unmatched. The CDR3 sequence: CASSRGDRGGDQPQHF. CDR3 in DNA: TGTGCCAGCAGTCGAGGGGACAGGGGAGGGGATCAGCCCCAGCATTTT.

V gene TRBV6-2 or TRBV6-3 combines with J gene TRBJ2-7; TRBD2 is a possible D gene (6 bases). The ends were cut back, 5 bases at V and 4 bases at J, with 9 bases in the middle. The CDR3 covers 12 residues. The germline gives CDR1 MNHEY, CDR2 SVGEGT. The CDR3 region is CASSPGGYEQYF. In nucleotides, the CDR3 is TGTGCCAGCAGTCCCGGGGGATACGAGCAGTACTTC.

The V call is TRBV6-6, the J call TRBJ1-1; 8 nucleotides align to TRBD1. This CDR3 is built from 14 residues. J was trimmed by 1 base and V by 6 bases; bases with no gene match: 4. Per germline, CDR1 MNHNY and CDR2 SVGAGI (reference sequence). CDR3 loop: CASSLGQANTEAFF. The CDR3 nucleotides are TGTGCCAGCAGCCTGGGACAGGCGAACACTGAAGCTTTCTTT.

This clone was found a few times. The genes are TRBV7-2 and TRBJ2-3; 7 nucleotides align to TRBD2. Germline loops: CDR1 SGHTA, CDR2 FQGNSA. The J segment lost 2 bases and the V segment lost 5 bases, leaving 7 bases of the junction unmatched. This CDR3 spans 15 amino acids. CDR3 sequence: CASSPWTSNTDTQYF. The CDR3 bases are TGTGCCAGCAGCCCCTGGACTAGTAACACAGATACGCAGTATTTT. Full variable domain (remainder filled in from reference TRBV7-2 and TRBJ2-3): GAGVSQSPSNKVTEKGKDVELRCDPISGHTALYWYRQSLGQGLEFLIYFQGNSAPDKSGLPSDRFSAERTGGSVSTLTIQRTQQEDSAVYLCASSPWTSNTDTQYFGPGTRLTVL.

The chain combines TRBV11-2 with TRBJ1-2; TRBD1 is a possible D gene (5 bases). V was shortened by 5 bases and J by 2 bases, with 12 bases between the two germline ends. The CDR3 spans 14 residues. CDR1 and CDR2 (germline): SGHAT, FQNNGV. The CDR3 reads CASSHLQANYGYTF. The CDR3 nucleotides are TGTGCCAGCAGCCACTTACAGGCAAACTATGGCTACACCTTC.

The chain carries TRBV7-6 and TRBJ1-6, with D uncertain. V lost 4 bases and J 4 bases, leaving 11 bases between the germline ends. The CDR3 is 15 amino acids. CDR1 is SGHVS and CDR2 is FNYEAQ in the germline V gene. CDR3 residues: CASSSDINYNSPLHF. CDR3 coding DNA: TGTGCCAGCAGCTCAGACATAAATTATAATTCACCCCTCCACTTT.

The V and J genes are TRBV5-1 and TRBJ2-2, with 8 bases that match TRBD1. CDR1 and CDR2 from the germline V gene are SGHRS and YFSETQ. CDR3 length: 17 residues. Trimming at V came to 0 bases and at J to 5 bases, leaving 9 bases not matched to a gene. The CDR3 region has the DNA TGCGCCAGCAGCTTGGGACATACAGGGGGAACAACCGGGGAGCTGTTTTTT. Amino acids: CASSLGHTGGTTGELFF. Together with reference TRBV5-1 and TRBJ2-2, the CDR3 gives the full variable domain: KAGVTQTPRYLIKTRGQQVTLSCSPISGHRSVSWYQQTPGQGLQFLFEYFSETQRNKGNFPGRFSGRQFSNSRSEMNVSTLELGDSALYLCASSLGHTGGTTGELFFGEGSRLTVL.

The gene calls are TRBV15 and TRBJ1-1, with D tentatively TRBD1 (6 bases). Germline CDR1 and CDR2: LNHNV and YYDKDF (reference sequence). The ends were cut back, 3 bases at V and 5 bases at J, with 13 bases in the middle. The CDR3 spans 14 residues. Here the CDR3 DNA reads TGTGCCACCAGCAGCCCACAGGGAGGGACTGAAGCTTTCTTT. It encodes CATSSPQGGTEAFF.

This sequence joins TRBV2 and TRBJ1-1; 12 bases agree with TRBD1. Trimming took 3 bases from V and 8 from J; bases not matched to a gene: 4. The CDR3 spans 14 residues. Germline values: CDR1 SNHLY, CDR2 FYNNEI. The CDR3 is CASSEGQGASEAFF. As DNA, the CDR3 is TGTGCCAGCAGTGAGGGACAGGGGGCTTCCGAAGCTTTCTTT.

This chain links TRBV3-1 (or the pseudogene TRBV3-2) with TRBJ2-1; possible D gene TRBD1, 6 bases. This CDR3 region has 13 residues. Trimming cost V 2 bases and J 12 bases, with 14 bases left between them. Germline values: CDR1 LGHDT, CDR2 YNNKEL (reference sequence). Here the CDR3 reads CASSQSQGPGQFF. For the CDR3, the DNA is TGTGCCAGCAGCCAATCCCAGGGGCCGGGGCAGTTCTTC.

This clone was detected once. The chain links TRBV6-4 to TRBJ2-2, with D possibly being TRBD2 (6 bases). Germline-derived CDR1 and CDR2 are MRHNA and SNTAGT. V lost 6 bases, J lost 1 base, and 9 bases lay in between. The CDR3 runs 14 residues. The CDR3: CASRGSGNTGELFF. DNA of the CDR3: TGTGCCAGCAGGGGTAGCGGGAACACCGGGGAGCTGTTTTTT.

The V gene is TRBV5-1, the J gene TRBJ2-5; TRBD2 agrees at 10 bases. Germline V gene data show CDR1 as SGHRS and CDR2 as YFSETQ. This CDR3 contains 16 residues. V lost 0 bases to trimming and J lost 2 bases; unmatched junction nucleotides: 4. CDR3 DNA sequence: TGCGCCAGCAGCTTGGGATCTAGCGGGGGACAAGAGACCCAGTACTTC. Protein: CASSLGSSGGQETQYF.

The chain uses TRBV5-1 and TRBJ2-5; no clear D gene. With 4 bases removed from V and 4 bases from J, the gap between germline ends came to 20 bases. The CDR3 has 16 residues. The germline V gene has CDR1 SGHRS and CDR2 YFSETQ. CDR3 loop: CASSPAPSSGGETQYF. CDR3 coding DNA: TGCGCCAGCAGCCCGGCACCGAGTTCGGGTGGAGAGACCCAGTACTTC. Full variable domain (outside the CDR3, taken from reference TRBV5-1 and TRBJ2-5): KAGVTQTPRYLIKTRGQQVTLSCSPISGHRSVSWYQQTPGQGLQFLFEYFSETQRNKGNFPGRFSGRQFSNSRSEMNVSTLELGDSALYLCASSPAPSSGGETQYFGPGTRLLVL.

The gene calls are TRBV2 and TRBJ1-6, with 7 bases that match TRBD1. The CDR3 is made up of 14 amino acids. V was pared by 7 bases and J by 5 bases, with 5 bases of the junction left unmatched. Germline-derived CDR1 and CDR2 are SNHLY and FYNNEI. CDR3 nucleotides: TGTGCCAGCAAGAGTGGGACAGATAATTCACCCCTCCACTTT. It yields the protein CASKSGTDNSPLHF.

The chain links TRBV28 to TRBJ1-1, with 7 bases that match TRBD1. Germline V gives CDR1 MDHEN, CDR2 SYDVKM. The V segment lost 6 bases and the J segment 2 bases; nucleotides outside the gene matches: 6. The CDR3 has 14 residues. The CDR3 here is CASSHGQANTEAFF. The CDR3 nucleotides are TGTGCCAGCAGCCATGGACAGGCTAACACTGAAGCTTTCTTT.

The chain links TRBV18 to TRBJ1-2, with a tentative D call TRBD1 (5 bases). V lost 3 bases, J lost 7 bases, and 12 bases lay in between. Germline V CDR1 and CDR2: KGHSH, LQKENI. This CDR3 has 13 residues. CDR3 sequence reads: CASSPGQDGGYTF. In DNA, the CDR3 is TGTGCCAGCTCACCTGGACAAGATGGTGGCTACACCTTC.

This chain uses TRBV27 with TRBJ1-2; 8 bases map to TRBD1. With V trimmed by 5 bases and J by 1 base, 6 bases remained unmatched. CDR1 and CDR2 from the germline V gene are MNHEY and SMNVEV (reference sequence). The CDR3 sequence is 15 residues long. DNA of the CDR3: TGTGCCAGCAGTCCCCGGACAGGGATTAACTATGGCTACACCTTC. It encodes CASSPRTGINYGYTF.

The chain joins TRBV18 to TRBJ1-5; 8 positions match TRBD1. The V segment lost 4 bases and the J segment 2 bases; nucleotides outside the gene matches: 7. Germline CDR1 KGHSH, CDR2 LQKENI. The CDR3 contains 16 residues. CDR3 coding DNA: TGTGCCAGCTCACGTTCGACAGGGGAGGGCAATCAGCCCCAGCATTTT. Encoded protein: CASSRSTGEGNQPQHF.

The V and J genes are TRBV6-5 and TRBJ1-1; 9 positions agree with TRBD1. Trimming took 2 bases from V and 6 from J; bases not matched to a gene: 10. The CDR3 runs to 16 residues. Germline CDR1 MNHEY, CDR2 SVGAGI. The CDR3 protein is CASSYGTGRGGAEAFF. CDR3 in DNA: TGTGCCAGCAGTTACGGGACAGGGAGGGGAGGCGCTGAAGCTTTCTTT.